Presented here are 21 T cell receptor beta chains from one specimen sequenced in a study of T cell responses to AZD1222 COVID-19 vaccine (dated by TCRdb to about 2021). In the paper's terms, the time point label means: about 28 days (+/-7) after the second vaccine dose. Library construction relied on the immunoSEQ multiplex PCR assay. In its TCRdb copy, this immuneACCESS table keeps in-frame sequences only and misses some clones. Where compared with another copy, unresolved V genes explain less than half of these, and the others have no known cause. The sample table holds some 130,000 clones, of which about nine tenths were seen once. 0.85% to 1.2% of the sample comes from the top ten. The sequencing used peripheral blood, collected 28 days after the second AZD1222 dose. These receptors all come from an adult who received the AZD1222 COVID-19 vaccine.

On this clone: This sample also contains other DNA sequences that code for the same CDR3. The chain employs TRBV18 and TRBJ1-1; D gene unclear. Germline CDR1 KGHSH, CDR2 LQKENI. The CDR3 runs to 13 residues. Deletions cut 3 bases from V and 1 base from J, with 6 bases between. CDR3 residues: CASSPGRNTEAFF. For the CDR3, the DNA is TGTGCCAGCTCACCCGGCAGGAACACTGAAGCTTTCTTT.

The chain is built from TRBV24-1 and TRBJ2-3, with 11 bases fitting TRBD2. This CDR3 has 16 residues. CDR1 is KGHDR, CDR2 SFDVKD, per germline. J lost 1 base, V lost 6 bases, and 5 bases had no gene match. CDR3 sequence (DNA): TGTGCCACCAGTTCACTAGCGGGAGTGGGCACAGATACGCAGTATTTT. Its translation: CATSSLAGVGTDTQYF.

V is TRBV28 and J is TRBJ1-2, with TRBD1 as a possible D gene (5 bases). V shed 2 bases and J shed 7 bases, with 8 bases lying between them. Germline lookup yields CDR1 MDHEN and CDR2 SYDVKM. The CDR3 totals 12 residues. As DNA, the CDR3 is TGTGCCAGCAGTTTAGTGGGGCGTGGCTACACCTTC. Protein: CASSLVGRGYTF.

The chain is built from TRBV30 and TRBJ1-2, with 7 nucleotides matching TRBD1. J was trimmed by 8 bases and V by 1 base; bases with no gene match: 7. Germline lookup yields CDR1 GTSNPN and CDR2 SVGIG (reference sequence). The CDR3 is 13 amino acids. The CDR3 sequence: CAWSEPNRGGYTF. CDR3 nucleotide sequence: TGTGCCTGGAGTGAGCCAAACAGGGGCGGCTACACCTTC. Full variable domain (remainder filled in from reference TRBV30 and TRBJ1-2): SQTIHQWPATLVQPVGSPLSLECTVEGTSNPNLYWYRQAAGRGLQLLFYSVGIGQISSEVPQNLSASRPQDRQFILSSKKLLLSDSGFYLCAWSEPNRGGYTFGSGTRLTVV.

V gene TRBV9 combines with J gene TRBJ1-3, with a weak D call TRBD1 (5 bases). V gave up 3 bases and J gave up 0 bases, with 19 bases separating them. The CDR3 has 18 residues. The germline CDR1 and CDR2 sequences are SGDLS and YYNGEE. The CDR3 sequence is CASSGGSGVGGSGNTIYF. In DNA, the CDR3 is TGTGCCAGCAGCGGGGGGTCGGGAGTCGGAGGCTCTGGAAACACCATATATTTT. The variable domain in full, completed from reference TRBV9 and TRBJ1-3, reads DSGVTQTPKHLITATGQRVTLRCSPRSGDLSVYWYQQSLDQGLQFLIQYYNGEERAKGNILERFSAQQFPDLHSELNLSSLELGDSALYFCASSGGSGVGGSGNTIYFGEGSWLTVV.

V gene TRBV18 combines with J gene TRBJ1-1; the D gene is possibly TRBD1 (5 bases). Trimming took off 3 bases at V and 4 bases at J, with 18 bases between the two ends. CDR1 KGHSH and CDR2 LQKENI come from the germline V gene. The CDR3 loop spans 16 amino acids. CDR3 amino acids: CASSPLHGGEGTEAFF. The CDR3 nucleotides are TGTGCCAGCTCACCGTTACACGGGGGAGAAGGCACTGAAGCTTTCTTT.

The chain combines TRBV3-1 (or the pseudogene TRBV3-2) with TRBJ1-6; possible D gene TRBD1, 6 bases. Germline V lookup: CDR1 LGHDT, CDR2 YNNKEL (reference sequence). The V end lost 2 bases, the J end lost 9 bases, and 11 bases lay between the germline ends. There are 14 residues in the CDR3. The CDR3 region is CASSQMDSSSPLHF. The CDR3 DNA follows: TGTGCCAGCAGCCAAATGGACAGCTCTTCACCCCTCCACTTT.

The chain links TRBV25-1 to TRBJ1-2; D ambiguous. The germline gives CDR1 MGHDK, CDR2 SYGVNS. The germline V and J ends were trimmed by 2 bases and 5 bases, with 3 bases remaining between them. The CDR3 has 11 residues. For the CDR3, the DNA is TGTGCCAGCAGTGAAAATTATGGCTACACCTTC. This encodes CASSENYGYTF.

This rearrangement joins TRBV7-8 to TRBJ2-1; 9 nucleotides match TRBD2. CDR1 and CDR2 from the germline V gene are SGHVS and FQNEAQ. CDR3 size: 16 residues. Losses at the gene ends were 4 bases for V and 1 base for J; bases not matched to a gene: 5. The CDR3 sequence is CASSSTSGHSYNEQFF. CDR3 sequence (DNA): TGTGCCAGCAGCTCTACTAGCGGGCATTCCTACAATGAGCAGTTCTTC. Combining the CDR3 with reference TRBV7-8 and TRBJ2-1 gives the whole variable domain GAGVSQSPRYKVAKRGQDVALRCDPISGHVSLFWYQQALGQGPEFLTYFQNEAQLDKSGLPSDRFFAERPEGSVSTLKIQRTQQEDSAVYLCASSSTSGHSYNEQFFGPGTRLTVL.

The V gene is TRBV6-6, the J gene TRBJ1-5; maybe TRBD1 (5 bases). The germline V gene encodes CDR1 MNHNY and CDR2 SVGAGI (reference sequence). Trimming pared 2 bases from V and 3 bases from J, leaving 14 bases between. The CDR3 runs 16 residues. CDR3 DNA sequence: TGTGCCAGCAGTTACGGGGGTACGAGGGCCAATCAGCCCCAGCATTTT. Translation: CASSYGGTRANQPQHF.

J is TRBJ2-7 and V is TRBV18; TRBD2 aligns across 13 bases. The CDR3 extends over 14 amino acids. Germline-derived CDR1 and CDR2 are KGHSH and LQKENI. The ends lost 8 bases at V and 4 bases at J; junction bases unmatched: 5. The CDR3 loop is CASQPLAGGYEQYF. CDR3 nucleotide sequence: TGTGCCAGCCAACCACTAGCGGGAGGGTACGAGCAGTACTTC.

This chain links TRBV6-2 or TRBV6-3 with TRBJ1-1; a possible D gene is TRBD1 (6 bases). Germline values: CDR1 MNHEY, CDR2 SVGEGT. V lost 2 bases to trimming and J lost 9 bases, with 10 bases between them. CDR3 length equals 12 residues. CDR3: CASSYGGDKAFF. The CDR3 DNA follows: TGTGCCAGCAGTTACGGCGGGGACAAAGCTTTCTTT.

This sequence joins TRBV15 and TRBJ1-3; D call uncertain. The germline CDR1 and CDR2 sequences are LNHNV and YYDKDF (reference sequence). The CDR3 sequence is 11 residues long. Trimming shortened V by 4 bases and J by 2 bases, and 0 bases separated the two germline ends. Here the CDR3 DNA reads TGTGCCACCAGCACTGGAAACACCATATATTTT. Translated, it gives CATSTGNTIYF.

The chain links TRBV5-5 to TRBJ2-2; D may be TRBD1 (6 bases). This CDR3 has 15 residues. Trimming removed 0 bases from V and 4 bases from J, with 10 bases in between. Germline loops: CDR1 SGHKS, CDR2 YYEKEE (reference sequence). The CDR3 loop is CASSLGSGATGELFF. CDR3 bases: TGTGCCAGCAGCTTGGGCTCAGGGGCCACCGGGGAGCTGTTTTTT.

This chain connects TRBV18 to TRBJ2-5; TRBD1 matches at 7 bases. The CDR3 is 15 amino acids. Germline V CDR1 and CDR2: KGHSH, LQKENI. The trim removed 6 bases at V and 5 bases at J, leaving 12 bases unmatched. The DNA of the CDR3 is TGTGCCAGCTCGCCGACAGGGAATCTTAGGGAGACCCAGTACTTC. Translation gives CASSPTGNLRETQYF.

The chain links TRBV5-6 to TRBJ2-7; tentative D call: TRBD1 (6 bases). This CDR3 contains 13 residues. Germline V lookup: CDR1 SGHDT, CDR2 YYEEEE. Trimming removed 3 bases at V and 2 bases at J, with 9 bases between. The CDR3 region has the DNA TGTGCCAGCAGCTATACAGGGACCTACGAGCAGTACTTC. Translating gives CASSYTGTYEQYF.

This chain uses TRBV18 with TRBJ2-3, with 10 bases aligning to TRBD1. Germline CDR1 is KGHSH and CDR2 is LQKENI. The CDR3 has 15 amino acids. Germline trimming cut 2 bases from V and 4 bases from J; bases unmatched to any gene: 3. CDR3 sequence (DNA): TGTGCCAGCTCACCAACGGGACAGGGGTCAGATACGCAGTATTTT. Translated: CASSPTGQGSDTQYF. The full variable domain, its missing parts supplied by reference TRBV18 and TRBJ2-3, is NAGVMQNPRHLVRRRGQEARLRCSPMKGHSHVYWYRQLPEEGLKFMVYLQKENIIDESGMPKERFSAEFPKEGPSILRIQQVVRGDSAAYFCASSPTGQGSDTQYFGPGTRLTVL.

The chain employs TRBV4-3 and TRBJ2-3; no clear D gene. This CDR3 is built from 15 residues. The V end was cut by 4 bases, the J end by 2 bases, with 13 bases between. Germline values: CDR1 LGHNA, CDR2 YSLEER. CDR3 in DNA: TGCGCCAGCAGCCTTGGTGGGCAGACCACAGATACGCAGTATTTT. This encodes CASSLGGQTTDTQYF.

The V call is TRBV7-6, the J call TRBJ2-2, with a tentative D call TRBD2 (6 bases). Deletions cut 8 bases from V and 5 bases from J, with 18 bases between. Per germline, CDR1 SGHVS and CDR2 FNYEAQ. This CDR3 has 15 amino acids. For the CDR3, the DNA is TGTGCCAGCCAAAGTGGGACTGCGGGTACCGGGGAGCTGTTTTTT. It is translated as CASQSGTAGTGELFF.

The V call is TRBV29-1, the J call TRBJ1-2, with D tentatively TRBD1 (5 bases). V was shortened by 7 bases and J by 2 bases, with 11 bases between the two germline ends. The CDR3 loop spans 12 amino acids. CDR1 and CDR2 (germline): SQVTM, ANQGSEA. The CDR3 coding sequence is TGCAGCGCTCCGGACACGAACTATGGCTACACCTTC. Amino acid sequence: CSAPDTNYGYTF.

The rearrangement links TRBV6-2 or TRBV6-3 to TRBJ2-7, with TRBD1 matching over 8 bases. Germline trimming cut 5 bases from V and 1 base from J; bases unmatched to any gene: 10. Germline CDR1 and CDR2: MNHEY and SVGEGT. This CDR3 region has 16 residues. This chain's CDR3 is CASSPQRTGTSYEQYF. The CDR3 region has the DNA TGTGCCAGCAGTCCCCAGAGGACAGGGACGTCCTACGAGCAGTACTTC.